This T cell receptor (beta chain) was sequenced for a study of blood T cell repertoires in COVID-19. Original data processing: Reference gene primer amplification gave estimated nucleated cell counts. Profiling relied on immunoSEQ multiplex PCR, and the TCRdb table lists in-frame clones only, not all of them. V and J calls and clone size are copied from that table; D and trimming were computed from the DNA. The data show about 55,000 clones, 86% seen once. This receptor was taken from a woman over 75 with acute or convalescent COVID-19. Sequencing was performed on peripheral blood.

CDR3 sequence: CSVLLTGALSYEQYF. DNA for the CDR3: TGCAGCGTACTCCTTACAGGGGCCTTGTCCTACGAGCAGTACTTC. The J gene is TRBJ2-7, the V gene TRBV29-1, with 7 bases that match TRBD1. This CDR3 spans 15 amino acids. Unmatched junction bases numbered 12, after V lost 6 bases and J lost 1 base. The V gene's germline CDR1 is SQVTM and CDR2 ANQGSEA.